This T cell receptor beta chain was documented in a study of T-cell memory formation after mild COVID-19. Study summary: TCR clusters were mostly donor specific.

A few counts support this clonotype. The germline V gene has CDR1 SGHRS and CDR2 YFSETQ. CDR3 length: 16 residues. V lost 1 base to trimming and J lost 0 bases; unmatched junction nucleotides: 4. Each CDR3 protein is one row after TCRdb ran MiXCR on the 5' RACE reads. The repertoire includes 140,000 or so distinct CDR3 sequences, around 15% of them detected once, and around 30% sits in the top ten. This clonotype was obtained from an adult woman who had mild COVID-19 (a few samples of this study predate the infection). Cell type and time point are not known. The chain uses TRBV5-1 and TRBJ2-1; TRBD2 matches 7 bases. The sequencing sample was made of PBMCs or a T cell subset sorted from them (not recorded which). CDR3 coding DNA: TGCGCCAGCAGCTTGCTTGGCGGGAGCTCCTACAATGAGCAGTTCTTC. It specifies CASSLLGGSSYNEQFF. The whole variable domain, remainder taken from reference TRBV5-1 and TRBJ2-1, is KAGVTQTPRYLIKTRGQQVTLSCSPISGHRSVSWYQQTPGQGLQFLFEYFSETQRNKGNFPGRFSGRQFSNSRSEMNVSTLELGDSALYLCASSLLGGSSYNEQFFGPGTRLTVL.